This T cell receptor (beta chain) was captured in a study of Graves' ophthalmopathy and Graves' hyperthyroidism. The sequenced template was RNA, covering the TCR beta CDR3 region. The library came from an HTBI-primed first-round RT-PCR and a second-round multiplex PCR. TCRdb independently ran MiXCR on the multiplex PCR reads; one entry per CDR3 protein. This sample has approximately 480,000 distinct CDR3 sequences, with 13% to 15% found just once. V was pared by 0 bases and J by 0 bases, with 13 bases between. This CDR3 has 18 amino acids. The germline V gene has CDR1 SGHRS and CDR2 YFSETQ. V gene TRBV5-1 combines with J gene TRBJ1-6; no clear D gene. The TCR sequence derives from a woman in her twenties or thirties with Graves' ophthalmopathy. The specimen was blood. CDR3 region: CASSLVEQLSSYNSPLHF. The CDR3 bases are TGCGCCAGCAGCTTGGTGGAGCAGTTAAGCTCCTATAATTCACCCCTCCACTTT. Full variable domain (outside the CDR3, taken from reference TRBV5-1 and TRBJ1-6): KAGVTQTPRYLIKTRGQQVTLSCSPISGHRSVSWYQQTPGQGLQFLFEYFSETQRNKGNFPGRFSGRQFSNSRSEMNVSTLELGDSALYLCASSLVEQLSSYNSPLHFGNGTRLTVT.